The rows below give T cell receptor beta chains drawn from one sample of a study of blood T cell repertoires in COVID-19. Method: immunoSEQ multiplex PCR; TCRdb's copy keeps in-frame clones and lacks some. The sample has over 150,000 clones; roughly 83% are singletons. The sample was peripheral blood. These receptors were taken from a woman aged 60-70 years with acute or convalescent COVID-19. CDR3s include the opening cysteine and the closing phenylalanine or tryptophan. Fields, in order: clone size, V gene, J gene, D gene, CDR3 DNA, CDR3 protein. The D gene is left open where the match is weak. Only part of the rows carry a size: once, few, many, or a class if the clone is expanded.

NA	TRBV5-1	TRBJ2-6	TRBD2	TGCGCCAGCAGCTTGGATGCGGCGGGGGGAGCTGGGGCCAACGTCCTGACTTTC	CASSLDAAGGAGANVLTF
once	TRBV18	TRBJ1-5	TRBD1	TGTGCCAGCTCACCCGACAGGGACCAGCCCCAGCATTTT	CASSPDRDQPQHF
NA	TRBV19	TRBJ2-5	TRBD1	TGTGCCAGTAGTAAGTCGGACAGGGGTACACTCCAAGAGACCCAGTACTTC	CASSKSDRGTLQETQYF
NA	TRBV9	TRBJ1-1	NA	TGTGCCAGCAGCGTAGATTTAGGTCAGGGAACACCCGAAGCTTTCTTT	CASSVDLGQGTPEAFF
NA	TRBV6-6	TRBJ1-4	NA	TGTGCCAGCAGTCCCCCGGGAGGGGCGGAAGTTAATGAAAAACTGTTTTTT	CASSPPGGAEVNEKLFF
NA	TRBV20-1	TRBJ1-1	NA	TGCAGTGCTCTCTTGAACACTGAAGCTTTCTTT	CSALLNTEAFF
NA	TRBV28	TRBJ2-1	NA	TGTGCCAGCAGTTTAGGGGCAGGTGCTGGGTACAATGAGCAGTTCTTC	CASSLGAGAGYNEQFF
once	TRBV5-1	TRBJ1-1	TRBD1	TGCGCCAGCAGCGAGGGACAGCCCAACACTGAAGCTTTCTTT	CASSEGQPNTEAFF
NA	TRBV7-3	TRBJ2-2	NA	TGTGCCAGCAGCCCCAATGGAGGGTGGGGAACGGACGACACCGGGGAGCTGTTTTTT	CASSPNGGWGTDDTGELFF
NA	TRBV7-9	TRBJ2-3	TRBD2	TGTGCCAGCAGCCCCCTAGCGGGGGGCACAGATACGCAGTATTTT	CASSPLAGGTDTQYF
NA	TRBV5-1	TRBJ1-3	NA	TGCGCCAGCACCAACCCTGGGAGCTCTGGAAACACCATATATTTT	CASTNPGSSGNTIYF
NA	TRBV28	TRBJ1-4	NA	TGTGCCAGCACCCAAAATGAAAAACTGTTTTTT	CASTQNEKLFF
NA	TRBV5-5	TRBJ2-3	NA	TGTGCCAGCAGCTTCCCGTCTAGCACAGATACGCAGTATTTT	CASSFPSSTDTQYF
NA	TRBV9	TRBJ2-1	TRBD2	TGTGCCAGCAGCGTAGAGATTGGGCTAGCGGGGGGAGCCTACAATGAGCAGTTCTTC	CASSVEIGLAGGAYNEQFF
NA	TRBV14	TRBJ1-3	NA	TGTGCCAGCAGCCAAGCCAGGGGTTACGGGCACACCATATATTTT	CASSQARGYGHTIYF
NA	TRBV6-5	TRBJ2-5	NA	TGTGCCAGCAGGTTGGGAGGTCAAGAGACCCAGTACTTC	CASRLGGQETQYF
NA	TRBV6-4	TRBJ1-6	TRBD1	TGTGCCACAAAGCACCGGGACAGGAGGAGCTCCTATAATTCACCCCTCCACTTT	CATKHRDRRSSYNSPLHF
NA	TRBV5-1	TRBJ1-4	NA	TGCGCCAGCAGCCTCTCCGAGCCGGGGGAGGAAAAACTGTTTTTT	CASSLSEPGEEKLFF
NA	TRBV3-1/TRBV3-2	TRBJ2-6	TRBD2	TGTGCCAGCAGCCAAGGGGGAGGGATATCCGGGGCCAACGTCCTGACTTTC	CASSQGGGISGANVLTF
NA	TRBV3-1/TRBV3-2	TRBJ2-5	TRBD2	TGTGCCAGCAGCCCCTGGACTAGCGGGGGGGAGACCCAGTACTTC	CASSPWTSGGETQYF
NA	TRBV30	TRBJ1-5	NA	TGTGCCTGGGGCGCGGGTCCACGGCCCCAGCATTTT	CAWGAGPRPQHF
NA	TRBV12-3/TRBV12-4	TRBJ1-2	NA	TGTGCCAGCAGTCGAACAGGGAAAGGCGGCTACACCTTC	CASSRTGKGGYTF
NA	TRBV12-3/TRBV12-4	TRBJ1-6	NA	TGTGCCAGCACCACAGGACCAGACCTCCACTTT	CASTTGPDLHF
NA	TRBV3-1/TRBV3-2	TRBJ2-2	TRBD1	TGTGCCAGCAGACCCCCTTGGACAGGGGACACCGGGGAGCTGTTTTTT	CASRPPWTGDTGELFF
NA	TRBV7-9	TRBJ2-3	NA	TGTGCCAGCAGCTTGATGGGGCAGACTAGCACAGATACGCAGTATTTT	CASSLMGQTSTDTQYF
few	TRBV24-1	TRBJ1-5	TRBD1	TGTGCCACCAGTGGTCCAGGGGGCCGCAATCAGCCCCAGCATTTT	CATSGPGGRNQPQHF
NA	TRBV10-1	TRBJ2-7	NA	TGCGCCAGCAGCCGCACGCAGGGTTTCGAGCAGTACTTC	CASSRTQGFEQYF
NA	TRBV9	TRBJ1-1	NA	TGTGCCAGCAGCGTAGGGGTACAGGCGTCATGGAGCACTGAAGCTTTCTTT	CASSVGVQASWSTEAFF
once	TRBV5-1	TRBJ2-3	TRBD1	TGCGCCAGCAGCCGTTTCGGACAGGGATCGGATACGCAGTATTTT	CASSRFGQGSDTQYF
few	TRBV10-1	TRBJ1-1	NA	TGCGCCAGCAGTCAGACAGCGAACACTGAAGCTTTCTTT	CASSQTANTEAFF
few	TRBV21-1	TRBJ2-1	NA	TGTGCCAGCAGCCACCTAGGGCCCACTCGGGGTTACAATGAGCAGTTCTTC	CASSHLGPTRGYNEQFF
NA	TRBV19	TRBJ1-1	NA	TGTGCCACCCTCTTGCAGGGCGGTAGGACTGAAGCTTTCTTT	CATLLQGGRTEAFF
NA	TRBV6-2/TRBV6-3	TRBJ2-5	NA	TGTGCCAGCAGTCCCCCATTCCAAGAGACCCAGTACTTC	CASSPPFQETQYF
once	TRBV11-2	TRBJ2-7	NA	TGTGCCAGCAGCTTCGGCGGGGCCGGCTCCTACGAGCAGTACTTC	CASSFGGAGSYEQYF
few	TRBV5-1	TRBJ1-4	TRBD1	TGCGCCAGCAGCTTATCGACAGGGGGCAATGAAAAACTGTTTTTT	CASSLSTGGNEKLFF
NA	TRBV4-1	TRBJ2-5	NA	TGCGCCAGCAGCCAAGATCCACAGGGCCTGAGCCAGTACTTC	CASSQDPQGLSQYF
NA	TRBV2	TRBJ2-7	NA	TGTGCCACCCCCCGGGGGGGCCAGGGGGGAGACGAGCAGTACTTC	CATPRGGQGGDEQYF
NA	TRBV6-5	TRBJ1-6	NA	TGTGCCAGCCGAGAGGGTTATAATTCACCCCTCCACTTT	CASREGYNSPLHF
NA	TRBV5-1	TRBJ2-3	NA	TGCGCCAGCAGCCCGGCGGCGGGGAGAGATACGCAGTATTTT	CASSPAAGRDTQYF
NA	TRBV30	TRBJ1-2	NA	TGTGCCTGGAGGATAGGGGCAAGCTACACCTTC	CAWRIGASYTF
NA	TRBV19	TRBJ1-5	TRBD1	TGTGCCAGTAGTAGACAGGGGACCAATCAGCCCCAGCATTTT	CASSRQGTNQPQHF
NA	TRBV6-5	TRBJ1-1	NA	TGTGCCAGCATGCGAGCTCTTGAAGCTTTCTTT	CASMRALEAFF
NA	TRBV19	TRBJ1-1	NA	TGTGCCAGTACCCCATGGGCAGGAGGGAACACTGAAGCTTTCTTT	CASTPWAGGNTEAFF
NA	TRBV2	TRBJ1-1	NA	TGTGCCAGTACCCGACAGGTGGGTGAAGCTTTCTTT	CASTRQVGEAFF
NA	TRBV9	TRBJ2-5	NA	TGTGCCAGCAGCGTAGAGGGGGGGACGACCCAGTACTTC	CASSVEGGTTQYF
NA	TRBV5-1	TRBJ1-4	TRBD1	TGCGCCAGCAGCTCGGGACAGGATAGTGAAAAACTGTTTTTT	CASSSGQDSEKLFF
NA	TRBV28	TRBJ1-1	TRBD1	TGTGCCAGCAGTTCGGGACAGGGAAACACTGAAGCTTTCTTT	CASSSGQGNTEAFF
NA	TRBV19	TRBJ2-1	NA	TGTGCCAGTCCCCGGGGTTATGAGCAGTTCTTC	CASPRGYEQFF
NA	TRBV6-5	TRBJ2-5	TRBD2	TGTGCCAGCACCCGGACTAGCCATGGGACCCAGTACTTC	CASTRTSHGTQYF
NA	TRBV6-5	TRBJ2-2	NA	TGTGCCAGCAGACAGTTCAACGCGAACACCGGGGAGCTGTTTTTT	CASRQFNANTGELFF
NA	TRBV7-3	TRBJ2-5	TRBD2	TGTGCCAGCAGCTTACTAGCGGGGGTGGAGACCCAGTACTTC	CASSLLAGVETQYF
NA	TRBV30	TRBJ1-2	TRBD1	TGTGCCTGGAGTTTTCGAGGACAGGGGGCTTTTGGCTACACCTTC	CAWSFRGQGAFGYTF
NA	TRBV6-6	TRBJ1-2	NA	TGTGCCGGCACTGCGGGGGCAGGCTATGGCTACACCTTC	CAGTAGAGYGYTF